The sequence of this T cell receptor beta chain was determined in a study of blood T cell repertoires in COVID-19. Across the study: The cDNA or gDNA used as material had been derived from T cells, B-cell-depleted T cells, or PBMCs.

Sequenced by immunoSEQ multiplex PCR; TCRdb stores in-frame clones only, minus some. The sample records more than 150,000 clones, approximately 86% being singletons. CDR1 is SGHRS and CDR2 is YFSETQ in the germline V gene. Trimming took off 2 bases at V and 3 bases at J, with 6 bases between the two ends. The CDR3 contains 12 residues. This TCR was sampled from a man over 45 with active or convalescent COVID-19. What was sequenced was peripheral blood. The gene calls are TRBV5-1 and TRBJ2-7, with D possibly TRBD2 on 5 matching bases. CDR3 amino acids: CASSLEGYEQYF. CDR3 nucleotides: TGCGCCAGCAGCTTAGAGGGCTACGAGCAGTACTTC. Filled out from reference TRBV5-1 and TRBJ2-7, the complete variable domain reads KAGVTQTPRYLIKTRGQQVTLSCSPISGHRSVSWYQQTPGQGLQFLFEYFSETQRNKGNFPGRFSGRQFSNSRSEMNVSTLELGDSALYLCASSLEGYEQYFGPGTRLTVT.